The 26 T cell receptor beta chains in this list originate from one sample, sequenced in a study of blood T cell repertoires in COVID-19. Profiled with immunoSEQ multiplex PCR; TCRdb holds only in-frame clones, not every one. The sample has fewer than 80,000 clones; 79% are singletons. Sequencing was carried out using peripheral blood. These receptors came from a woman older than 75 with active or convalescent COVID-19.

The rearrangement links TRBV5-1 to TRBJ2-1, with a possible D match to TRBD2 (6 bases). Trimming stripped 0 bases from V and 10 bases from J, with 20 bases between. This CDR3 has 16 residues. Germline CDR1 SGHRS, CDR2 YFSETQ. The CDR3 sequence is CASSLEGVGGWNEQFF. CDR3 bases: TGCGCCAGCAGCTTGGAGGGTGTTGGGGGGTGGAACGAGCAGTTCTTC.

This chain joins TRBV14 and TRBJ1-1; the D gene is possibly TRBD1 (5 bases). This CDR3 contains 15 residues. The germline V gene has CDR1 SGHDN and CDR2 FVKESK. The V end lost 2 bases, the J end lost 7 bases, and 17 bases lay between the germline ends. The CDR3 bases are TGTGCCAGCAGCCAATATAGGGGCCGCGGTGATGAAGCTTTCTTT. Translated: CASSQYRGRGDEAFF.

The genes are TRBV20-1 and TRBJ2-7; D is undetermined. CDR3 length: 12 residues. Trimming took off 3 bases at V and 2 bases at J, with 8 bases between the two ends. CDR1 and CDR2 from the germline V gene are DFQATT and SNEGSKA (reference sequence). In DNA, the CDR3 is TGCAGTGCTAGTGCCAGGACCTACGAGCAGTACTTC. Its protein product is CSASARTYEQYF.

The chain carries TRBV5-6 and TRBJ2-7; no firm D call. CDR1 SGHDT and CDR2 YYEEEE come from the germline V gene. The ends were cut back, 7 bases at V and 7 bases at J, with 6 bases in the middle. This CDR3 spans 9 amino acids. CDR3 in DNA: TGTGCCAGCGGAGTTGAGCAGTACTTC. Its protein is CASGVEQYF.

The chain carries TRBV5-1 and TRBJ2-1; 8 positions match TRBD2. J lost 9 bases, V lost 0 bases, and 5 bases had no gene match. Germline V gene sequence: CDR1 SGHRS, CDR2 YFSETQ. The CDR3 is 14 residues long. As DNA, the CDR3 is TGCGCCAGCAGCTTGGAAGGACTAGCCGGTGAGCAGTTCTTC. This sequence encodes CASSLEGLAGEQFF.

The rearrangement uses TRBV6-2 or TRBV6-3 and TRBJ2-1; unclear D gene. Trimming left V 2 bases short and J 8 bases short, with 7 bases between. Germline CDR1 and CDR2: MNHEY and SVGEGT. The CDR3 contains 12 residues. The CDR3 DNA sequence: TGTGCCAGCAGTTACACAGTCCATGAGCAGTTCTTC. Encoded protein: CASSYTVHEQFF.

The chain links TRBV7-2 to TRBJ2-5; a possible D gene is TRBD1 (6 bases). V was cut by 0 bases and J by 3 bases, with 11 bases left in between. The germline gives CDR1 SGHTA, CDR2 FQGNSA. This CDR3 is 15 amino acids long. The CDR3 loop reads CASSLAKTGKETQYF. The DNA of the CDR3 is TGTGCCAGCAGCTTAGCGAAGACAGGAAAAGAGACCCAGTACTTC.

The rearrangement joins TRBV5-1 to TRBJ1-6, with D possibly TRBD1 on 5 matching bases. The V gene's germline CDR1 is SGHRS and CDR2 YFSETQ. V gave up 0 bases and J gave up 10 bases, with 17 bases separating them. CDR3 length: 16 residues. CDR3 nucleotides: TGCGCCAGCAGCTTGGCAGCCGACAGTCTTGGATCACCCCTCCACTTT. Translated: CASSLAADSLGSPLHF.

This clone is a singleton in its sample. The J gene is TRBJ1-4, the V gene TRBV5-1, with 7 bases identical to TRBD1. V lost 5 bases and J lost 7; bases outside the gene matches: 11. This CDR3 region has 15 residues. Looked up from germline, CDR1 is SGHRS and CDR2 is YFSETQ. The CDR3 reads CASSPPTGAGEKLFF. CDR3 sequence (DNA): TGCGCCAGCAGTCCACCAACAGGGGCAGGTGAAAAACTGTTTTTT.

The V and J genes are TRBV10-3 and TRBJ1-1, with 7 bases lining up with TRBD1. CDR1 is ENHRY and CDR2 is SYGVKD in the germline V gene. The CDR3 runs to 12 residues. V dropped 11 bases and J dropped 1; count of bases not matched to a gene: 4. CDR3 region: CAVTGRNTEAFF. The CDR3 nucleotides are TGTGCCGTGACAGGGCGGAACACTGAAGCTTTCTTT.

J is TRBJ2-5 and V is TRBV7-6; 9 nucleotides match TRBD1. Germline-derived CDR1 and CDR2 are SGHVS and FNYEAQ. The CDR3 totals 16 residues. Unmatched junction bases numbered 6, after V lost 3 bases and J lost 1 base. The CDR3 loop is CASSFSGTGPQETQYF. CDR3 DNA sequence: TGTGCCAGCAGCTTCTCCGGGACAGGGCCCCAAGAGACCCAGTACTTC.

The chain joins TRBV27 to TRBJ1-2; no clear D gene. The length of the CDR3 is 13 residues. Germline V gene sequence: CDR1 MNHEY, CDR2 SMNVEV (reference sequence). With 7 bases removed from V and 4 bases from J, the gap between germline ends came to 13 bases. As DNA, the CDR3 is TGTGCCAGCACCGGTGCCCTTAGCTATGGCTACACCTTC. The encoded protein is CASTGALSYGYTF.

V and J are TRBV5-6 and TRBJ2-7; 7 positions match TRBD2. The J segment lost 2 bases and the V segment lost 4 bases, leaving 12 bases of the junction unmatched. Looked up from germline, CDR1 is SGHDT and CDR2 is YYEEEE. The CDR3 totals 16 residues. The CDR3 DNA follows: TGTGCCAGCAGCGGGGGGGACCGTCGGTGGACCTACGAGCAGTACTTC. It encodes CASSGGDRRWTYEQYF.

The chain links TRBV5-3 to TRBJ1-2, with a tentative D call TRBD1 (5 bases). TRBV5-3 is recorded as an ORF, its role being uncertain. Trimming pared 0 bases from V and 6 bases from J, leaving 9 bases between. This CDR3 spans 13 amino acids. This CDR3 reads CARSLVRTHGYTF. For the CDR3, the DNA is TGTGCCAGAAGCTTGGTACGGACACATGGCTACACCTTC.

The CDR3 sequence is CASSLRPGNSGIPGELFF. The CDR3 bases are TGTGCCAGCAGCTTAAGACCGGGCAACAGCGGGATTCCCGGGGAGCTGTTTTTT. The chain is built from TRBV7-3 and TRBJ2-2, with 7 bases fitting TRBD2. Unmatched junction bases numbered 14, after V lost 1 base and J lost 6 bases. CDR1 is SGHTA and CDR2 is FQGTGA in the germline V gene. This CDR3 is 18 amino acids long.

This chain links TRBV7-2 with TRBJ1-1; 7 nucleotides match TRBD1. The germline CDR1 and CDR2 sequences are SGHTA and FQGNSA. The V segment lost 5 bases and the J segment 1 base; nucleotides outside the gene matches: 1. The CDR3 is 13 amino acids. The CDR3 nucleotides read TGTGCCAGCAGCAGGGGGCCGAACACTGAAGCTTTCTTT. Its protein is CASSRGPNTEAFF.

V gene TRBV7-2 combines with J gene TRBJ2-3, with D possibly TRBD1 on 6 matching bases. The ends were cut back, 1 base at V and 0 bases at J, with 14 bases in the middle. The CDR3 is 17 amino acids. Germline CDR1 reads SGHTA; CDR2 reads FQGNSA. CDR3 residues: CASSLGIGRGSTDTQYF. CDR3 sequence (DNA): TGTGCCAGCAGCTTAGGCATCGGCAGGGGAAGCACAGATACGCAGTATTTT.

In its sample, this clone was seen a few times. The V gene is TRBV5-1, the J gene TRBJ2-3; perhaps TRBD1 as D (5 bases). V was trimmed by 7 bases and J by 4 bases, leaving 10 bases between them. The length of the CDR3 is 12 residues. CDR1 is SGHRS and CDR2 is YFSETQ in the germline V gene. The CDR3: CASAQGSDTQYF. In DNA form, the CDR3 reads TGCGCCAGCGCGCAGGGTTCAGATACGCAGTATTTT. The whole variable domain, filled in from reference TRBV5-1 and TRBJ2-3, reads KAGVTQTPRYLIKTRGQQVTLSCSPISGHRSVSWYQQTPGQGLQFLFEYFSETQRNKGNFPGRFSGRQFSNSRSEMNVSTLELGDSALYLCASAQGSDTQYFGPGTRLTVL.

V and J are TRBV5-1 and TRBJ1-4; TRBD1 matches at 8 bases. V dropped 4 bases and J dropped 7; count of bases not matched to a gene: 9. Germline V gene sequence: CDR1 SGHRS, CDR2 YFSETQ. This CDR3 has 15 amino acids. In nucleotides, the CDR3 is TGCGCCAGCAGCACCTCCGGGACAGGCGGTGAAAAACTGTTTTTT. This codes for CASSTSGTGGEKLFF.

The gene calls are TRBV6-1 and TRBJ1-2; TRBD1 aligns across 12 bases. The V gene's germline CDR1 is MNHNS and CDR2 SASEGT. The CDR3 is 20 residues long. J gave up 8 bases and V 4 bases, and 23 bases lay outside the gene matches. CDR3: CASSVPPHGTGGVWLIGYTF. The CDR3 DNA follows: TGTGCCAGCAGTGTACCCCCCCACGGGACAGGGGGCGTTTGGTTAATCGGCTACACCTTC.

The chain employs TRBV27 and TRBJ1-4, with D maybe TRBD1 (6 bases). Germline CDR1 is MNHEY and CDR2 is SMNVEV (reference sequence). The CDR3 contains 13 residues. V was pared by 9 bases and J by 7 bases, with 15 bases between. CDR3 sequence (DNA): TGTGCCAGTAACAGGGCCCACGGTGAAAAACTGTTTTTT. Protein: CASNRAHGEKLFF.

This chain joins TRBV6-5 and TRBJ2-7, with D possibly being TRBD2 (6 bases). Germline values: CDR1 MNHEY, CDR2 SVGAGI. V was trimmed by 8 bases and J by 0 bases, leaving 17 bases between them. The CDR3 covers 15 residues. The CDR3 region is CASGGRGLSSYEQYF. Written as DNA, the CDR3 is TGTGCCAGCGGGGGGAGAGGTTTGAGCTCCTACGAGCAGTACTTC.

This chain uses TRBV7-2 with TRBJ2-3; 7 nucleotides line up with TRBD2. In germline, CDR1 is SGHTA, CDR2 FQGNSA. The CDR3 is 15 residues long. V dropped 5 bases and J dropped 5; count of bases not matched to a gene: 10. The CDR3 DNA is TGTGCCAGCAGCGCATTACTAGCGCGAGAAGATACGCAGTATTTT. Its translation: CASSALLAREDTQYF.

This chain uses TRBV7-8 with TRBJ2-5; D is ambiguous. Germline V lookup: CDR1 SGHVS, CDR2 FQNEAQ. This CDR3 comprises 18 residues. V was pared by 0 bases and J by 1 base, with 18 bases between. This chain's CDR3 is CASSLARLNGELQETQYF. The CDR3 DNA reads as TGTGCCAGCAGCTTAGCCCGCCTAAACGGAGAGCTCCAAGAGACCCAGTACTTC.

This clone has only one observation. J is TRBJ1-3 and V is TRBV18; 8 nucleotides align to TRBD1. V dropped 3 bases and J dropped 3; count of bases not matched to a gene: 1. The germline CDR1 and CDR2 sequences are KGHSH and LQKENI. The CDR3 is made up of 14 amino acids. The DNA for the CDR3 is TGTGCCAGCTCACCTGACAGGGGTGGAAACACCATATATTTT. It codes for CASSPDRGGNTIYF.

This chain links TRBV7-3 with TRBJ2-3, with D maybe TRBD2 (6 bases). The CDR3 is 15 amino acids. V was pared by 2 bases and J by 2 bases, with 11 bases between. In germline, CDR1 is SGHTA, CDR2 FQGTGA. The CDR3 region is CASSLRAGPTDTQYF. Here the CDR3 DNA reads TGTGCCAGCAGCTTACGGGCGGGGCCCACAGATACGCAGTATTTT.